A selection of T cell receptor beta chains follows, all from one sample in a study of blood T cell repertoires in COVID-19. TCRdb's table, derived via immunoSEQ multiplex PCR, lists solely in-frame clones and lacks some. The data hold 150,000 or so clones, with around 93% observed a single time. Sequencing input: peripheral blood. These receptors were taken from a woman aged 45 to 65 with acute or convalescent COVID-19. Each CDR3 is given with its conserved first and last residue. D genes are given only for firm matches. The size entry is marked missing in some rows and otherwise reads once, few, many or a size class.

V gene	J gene	clone size	D gene	CDR3 protein	CDR3 DNA
TRBV13	TRBJ2-7	NA	TRBD2	CASSLHGSGRADEQYF	TGTGCCAGCAGCTTACACGGGAGCGGGAGGGCCGACGAGCAGTACTTC
TRBV5-8	TRBJ1-5	NA	TRBD1	CASSPGQFQPQHF	TGTGCCAGCAGCCCGGGACAGTTCCAGCCCCAGCATTTT
TRBV28	TRBJ2-1	NA	TRBD2	CASSIGGVAGYNEQFF	TGTGCCAGTTCCATCGGGGGAGTAGCGGGATACAATGAGCAGTTCTTC
TRBV2	TRBJ2-2	NA	NA	CAILVKNRVHTGELFF	TGTGCCATCCTAGTCAAGAACAGGGTGCACACCGGGGAGCTGTTTTTT
TRBV9	TRBJ2-7	NA	TRBD2	CASSAGTSGSYEQYF	TGTGCCAGCAGCGCCGGGACTAGCGGGAGCTACGAGCAGTACTTC
TRBV11-2	TRBJ2-7	NA	NA	CASSLLPGSSYEQYF	TGTGCCAGCAGCTTATTACCGGGAAGCTCCTACGAGCAGTACTTC
TRBV7-2	TRBJ2-3	NA	NA	CASSRGDTQYF	TGTGCCAGCAGCCGAGGGGATACGCAGTATTTT
TRBV5-5	TRBJ1-2	NA	NA	CASSLGAGADGYTF	TGTGCCAGCAGCTTGGGGGCAGGGGCGGACGGCTACACCTTC
TRBV30	TRBJ1-2	once	NA	CAWSLGGPDGYTF	TGTGCCTGGAGCCTCGGGGGGCCCGATGGCTACACCTTC
TRBV18	TRBJ2-7	NA	TRBD1	CASSPMMGQGYEQYF	TGTGCCAGCTCACCAATGATGGGACAGGGTTACGAGCAGTACTTC
TRBV3-1/TRBV3-2	TRBJ2-7	NA	NA	CASTSSQGLSHEQYF	TGTGCCAGCACCTCGTCCCAGGGGTTGTCCCACGAGCAGTACTTC
TRBV24-1	TRBJ2-5	NA	NA	CATSDFSGREETQYF	TGTGCCACCAGTGATTTTTCCGGGCGGGAAGAGACCCAGTACTTC
TRBV11-3	TRBJ2-1	NA	NA	CASSQGEGERFF	TGTGCCAGCAGCCAGGGCGAGGGGGAGCGGTTCTTC
TRBV19	TRBJ2-7	NA	TRBD1	CASSRGGQDYYEQYF	TGTGCCAGTAGTAGAGGGGGACAGGACTACTACGAGCAGTACTTC
TRBV7-8	TRBJ1-2	NA	NA	CASSLAWEGANYGYTF	TGTGCCAGCAGCCTCGCCTGGGAGGGGGCTAACTATGGCTACACCTTC
TRBV27	TRBJ2-7	NA	TRBD1	CASSPGGTYEQYF	TGTGCCAGCAGTCCAGGGGGCACATACGAGCAGTACTTC
TRBV15	TRBJ1-4	NA	NA	CATSRPGGGGEKLFF	TGTGCCACCAGCCGCCCTGGTGGGGGGGGTGAAAAACTGTTTTTT
TRBV27	TRBJ1-1	NA	NA	CASSLYSTGLSTEAFF	TGTGCCAGCAGTTTATATAGTACAGGGCTGAGCACTGAAGCTTTCTTT
TRBV15	TRBJ2-7	NA	NA	CATSRSIGTLTYEQYF	TGTGCCACCAGCAGATCGATCGGGACACTCACCTACGAGCAGTACTTC
TRBV12-3/TRBV12-4	TRBJ2-2	NA	NA	CAISFEDTGELFF	TGTGCCATCTCCTTTGAGGACACCGGGGAGCTGTTTTTT
TRBV4-1	TRBJ1-3	NA	TRBD1	CASSQPGTAPGNTIYF	TGCGCCAGCAGCCAACCCGGGACAGCCCCTGGAAACACCATATATTTT
TRBV2	TRBJ2-7	NA	NA	CASRASYEQYF	TGTGCCAGCAGAGCTTCCTACGAGCAGTACTTC
TRBV5-4	TRBJ2-5	NA	NA	CASAGPRETQYF	TGTGCCAGCGCGGGGCCTCGTGAGACCCAGTACTTC
TRBV27	TRBJ2-1	NA	TRBD2	CASSSLAGEFNEQFF	TGTGCCAGCAGTTCTTTAGCGGGAGAGTTCAATGAGCAGTTCTTC
TRBV27	TRBJ1-5	NA	NA	CASSSQGGQPQHF	TGTGCCAGCAGTTCCCAGGGTGGGCAGCCCCAGCATTTT
TRBV5-5	TRBJ1-5	NA	TRBD1	CASSRTGYSNQPQHF	TGTGCCAGCAGTCGGACAGGGTATAGCAATCAGCCCCAGCATTTT
TRBV24-1	TRBJ2-3	once	NA	CATSDLHSQSTDTQYF	TGTGCCACCAGTGATTTGCATAGCCAGAGCACAGATACGCAGTATTTT
TRBV30	TRBJ2-6	few	TRBD1	CAWSPKQGAGTGANVLTF	TGTGCCTGGAGCCCCAAGCAGGGGGCAGGAACTGGGGCCAACGTCCTGACTTTC
TRBV10-2	TRBJ1-5	once	TRBD1	CASSERTGYRQPQHF	TGCGCCAGCAGTGAGAGGACAGGGTATAGACAGCCCCAGCATTTT
TRBV6-2/TRBV6-3	TRBJ2-1	NA	TRBD2	CASSYTGGGGNEQFF	TGTGCCAGCAGTTACACCGGCGGGGGAGGGAATGAGCAGTTCTTC
TRBV29-1	TRBJ1-1	NA	TRBD1	CSAKQGGLNTEAFF	TGCAGCGCCAAACAGGGGGGTTTGAACACTGAAGCTTTCTTT
TRBV6-2/TRBV6-3	TRBJ1-2	NA	TRBD1	CASSRDRERGYTF	TGTGCCAGCAGCCGGGACAGGGAAAGGGGCTACACCTTC
TRBV7-2	TRBJ2-7	NA	TRBD2	CASSLSGSYEQYF	TGTGCCAGCAGCTTGAGCGGGAGCTACGAGCAGTACTTC
TRBV24-1	TRBJ2-1	NA	TRBD2	CATSGEREWDEQFF	TGTGCCACCAGTGGTGAGCGGGAGTGGGATGAGCAGTTCTTC
TRBV5-1	TRBJ1-1	NA	TRBD1	CASSFHTGLEGATEAFF	TGCGCCAGCAGCTTCCATACAGGTCTCGAGGGGGCCACTGAAGCTTTCTTT
TRBV3-1/TRBV3-2	TRBJ2-1	NA	TRBD2	CASSQISGGAGQFF	TGTGCCAGCAGCCAAATAAGCGGGGGGGCCGGTCAGTTCTTC
TRBV10-3	TRBJ2-5	NA	TRBD2	CAISEKPGLAGETQYF	TGTGCCATCAGTGAAAAGCCGGGACTAGCGGGAGAAACCCAGTACTTC
TRBV6-6	TRBJ1-5	NA	NA	CASSLGGSGNQPQHF	TGTGCCAGCAGCCTCGGAGGATCGGGCAATCAGCCCCAGCATTTT
TRBV7-9	TRBJ1-5	NA	NA	CASGEGQLQPQHF	TGTGCCAGCGGGGAAGGACAGCTACAGCCCCAGCATTTT
TRBV30	TRBJ2-1	NA	NA	CAWSTYSYNEQFF	TGTGCCTGGAGTACCTACTCCTACAATGAGCAGTTCTTC
TRBV9	TRBJ1-3	NA	NA	CASSVAQGLSGNTIYF	TGTGCCAGCAGCGTAGCTCAGGGTCTCTCCGGAAACACCATATATTTT
TRBV6-5	TRBJ2-2	NA	NA	CASSPQGQGGELFF	TGTGCCAGCAGTCCTCAGGGGCAGGGCGGGGAGCTGTTTTTT
TRBV27	TRBJ1-2	NA	TRBD1	CASSLSGGQGPGYTF	TGTGCCAGCAGTTTATCGGGGGGACAGGGGCCCGGCTACACCTTC
TRBV5-6	TRBJ2-4	NA	TRBD1	CASSDRVNIQYF	TGTGCCAGCAGCGACAGGGTAAACATTCAGTACTTC
TRBV6-2/TRBV6-3	TRBJ2-7	NA	NA	CASSYTGTYEQYF	TGTGCCAGCAGTTACACGGGGACCTACGAGCAGTACTTC
TRBV27	TRBJ1-1	NA	TRBD1	CASSRTGGNEAFF	TGTGCCAGCAGTCGGACAGGGGGCAATGAAGCTTTCTTT
TRBV28	TRBJ1-2	NA	NA	CATYLGAFGYTF	TGTGCCACCTATTTGGGGGCCTTTGGCTACACCTTC
TRBV12-3/TRBV12-4	TRBJ1-2	few	TRBD1	CASTMGQNYGYTF	TGTGCCAGCACCATGGGACAGAACTATGGCTACACCTTC
TRBV5-6	TRBJ1-2	NA	TRBD1	CASSSPGQGVAKGYTF	TGTGCCAGCAGCTCGCCGGGACAGGGGGTTGCGAAGGGCTACACCTTC
TRBV28	TRBJ1-4	NA	NA	CASSLWGASSEKLFF	TGTGCCAGCAGTTTATGGGGGGCCTCAAGCGAAAAACTGTTTTTT
TRBV10-3	TRBJ1-4	once	NA	CAARGSPATNEKLFF	TGTGCCGCCAGGGGAAGCCCTGCAACTAATGAAAAACTGTTTTTT
TRBV6-6	TRBJ2-7	NA	TRBD2	CASRRAGGNEQYF	TGTGCCAGCAGAAGAGCGGGGGGGAACGAGCAGTACTTC
TRBV14	TRBJ1-1	NA	NA	CASSRLRGNTEAFF	TGTGCCAGCAGTCGACTCCGGGGGAACACTGAAGCTTTCTTT
TRBV4-2	TRBJ2-2	NA	TRBD1	CASSQVNRGNTGELFF	TGTGCCAGCAGCCAAGTAAACAGGGGAAACACCGGGGAGCTGTTTTTT
TRBV6-2/TRBV6-3	TRBJ1-2	NA	NA	CASSSSFQATYGYTF	TGTGCCAGCAGTTCCTCCTTCCAGGCTACCTATGGCTACACCTTC
TRBV5-4	TRBJ1-1	NA	NA	CASMEQSQDTEAFF	TGTGCCAGCATGGAACAGTCCCAGGACACTGAAGCTTTCTTT